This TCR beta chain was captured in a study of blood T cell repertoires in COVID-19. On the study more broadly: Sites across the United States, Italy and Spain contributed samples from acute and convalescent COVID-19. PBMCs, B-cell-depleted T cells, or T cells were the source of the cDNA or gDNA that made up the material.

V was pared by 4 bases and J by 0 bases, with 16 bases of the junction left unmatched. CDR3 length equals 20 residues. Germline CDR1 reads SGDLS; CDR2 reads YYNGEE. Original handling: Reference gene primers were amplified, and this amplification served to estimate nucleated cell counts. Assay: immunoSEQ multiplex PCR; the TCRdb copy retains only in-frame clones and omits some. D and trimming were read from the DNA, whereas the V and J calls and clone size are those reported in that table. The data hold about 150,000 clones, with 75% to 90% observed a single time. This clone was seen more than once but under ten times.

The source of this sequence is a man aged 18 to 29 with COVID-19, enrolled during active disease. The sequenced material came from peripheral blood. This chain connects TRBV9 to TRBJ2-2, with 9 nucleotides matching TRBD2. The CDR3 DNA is TGTGCCAGCAGCCGCGGTATTTTAGCGGGAGTTAGGGCGAACACCGGGGAGCTGTTTTTT. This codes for CASSRGILAGVRANTGELFF.